These T cell receptor beta chains were read from a single sample in a study of T cell responses to AZD1222 COVID-19 vaccine. Data came from immunoSEQ multiplex PCR; TCRdb stores just in-frame clones and leaves some out. Among about 100,000 clones listed, 80% to 90% were seen once. Source: peripheral blood, taken on day 0 of AZD1222 vaccination. These receptors originate from an adult in good health. CDR3s include the opening cysteine and the closing phenylalanine or tryptophan. D genes are given only for firm matches.

cdr3_aa cdr3_nt v_call d_call j_call
CAISETLSNQPQHF TGTGCCATCAGTGAAACATTGAGCAATCAGCCCCAGCATTTT TRBV10-3 NA TRBJ1-5
CASSQGQGASGELFF TGCGCCAGCAGCCAAGGGCAGGGGGCGTCGGGGGAGCTGTTTTTT TRBV4-1 TRBD1 TRBJ2-2
CASRTGGNTEAFF TGTGCCAGCAGGACGGGAGGGAACACTGAAGCTTTCTTT TRBV6-5 NA TRBJ1-1
CASRAGTSRTDTQYF TGTGCCAGCAGGGCAGGGACCTCCCGCACAGATACGCAGTATTTT TRBV27 NA TRBJ2-3
CASRADEKLFF TGTGCCAGCAGGGCAGATGAAAAACTGTTTTTT TRBV2 NA TRBJ1-4
CASTRGEANEKLFF TGTGCCAGTACCCGGGGGGAGGCTAATGAAAAACTGTTTTTT TRBV6-5 NA TRBJ1-4
CASSFGAGGTEAFF TGTGCCAGCAGCTTCGGGGCGGGGGGGACTGAAGCTTTCTTT TRBV13 NA TRBJ1-1
CASSPNRGSEQYF TGTGCCAGCAGTCCCAACCGGGGTTCCGAGCAGTACTTC TRBV6-5 NA TRBJ2-7
CASSLARGLGEKLFF TGTGCCAGCAGTCTTGCGAGGGGGCTCGGAGAAAAACTGTTTTTT TRBV6-5 TRBD1 TRBJ1-4
CASSETTGGNTIYF TGTGCCAGCAGTGAAACTACGGGCGGAAACACCATATATTTT TRBV6-1 NA TRBJ1-3
CASSQESRLPLHF TGTGCCAGCAGCCAAGAAAGCCGCTTACCCCTCCACTTT TRBV14 NA TRBJ1-6
CASSLGQGRGYGYTF TGTGCCAGCAGCTTGGGACAGGGGCGTGGCTATGGCTACACCTTC TRBV7-2 TRBD1 TRBJ1-2
CATLGRGLPGELFF TGTGCCACATTGGGCAGGGGGCTTCCCGGGGAGCTGTTTTTT TRBV6-5 TRBD1 TRBJ2-2
CASSPARGTYNEQFF TGTGCCAGCAGCCCGGCTCGGGGAACCTACAATGAGCAGTTCTTC TRBV5-4 NA TRBJ2-1
CASSLHPLSLSSGANVLTF TGCGCCAGCAGCTTGCATCCCTTGAGTCTCAGCTCTGGGGCCAACGTCCTGACTTTC TRBV5-1 NA TRBJ2-6
CASLLGGTGELFF TGTGCCAGCCTCCTGGGGGGCACCGGGGAGCTGTTTTTT TRBV12-3/TRBV12-4 NA TRBJ2-2
CASAMTGSTEAFF TGTGCTAGTGCTATGACTGGCTCCACTGAAGCTTTCTTT TRBV12-5 NA TRBJ1-1